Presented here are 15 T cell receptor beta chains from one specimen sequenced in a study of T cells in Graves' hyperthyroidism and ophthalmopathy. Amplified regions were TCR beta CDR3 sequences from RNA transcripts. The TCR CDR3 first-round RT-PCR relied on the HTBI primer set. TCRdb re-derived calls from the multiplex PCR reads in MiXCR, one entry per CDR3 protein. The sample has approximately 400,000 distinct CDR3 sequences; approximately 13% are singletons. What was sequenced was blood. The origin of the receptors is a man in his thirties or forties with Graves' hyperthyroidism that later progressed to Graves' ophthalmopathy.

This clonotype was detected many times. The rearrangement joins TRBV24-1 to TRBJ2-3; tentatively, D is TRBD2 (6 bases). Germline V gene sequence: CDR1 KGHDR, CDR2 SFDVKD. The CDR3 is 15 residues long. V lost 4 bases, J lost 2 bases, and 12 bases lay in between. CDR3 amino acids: CATSEHPGDTDTQYF. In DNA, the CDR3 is TGTGCCACCAGTGAACACCCGGGGGACACAGATACGCAGTATTTT.

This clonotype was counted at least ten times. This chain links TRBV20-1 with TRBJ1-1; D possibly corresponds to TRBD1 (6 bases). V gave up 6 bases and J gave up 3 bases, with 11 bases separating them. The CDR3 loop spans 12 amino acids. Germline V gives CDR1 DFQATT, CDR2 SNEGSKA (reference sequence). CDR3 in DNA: TGCAGTGCAAAGGGGGGGTACACTGAAGCTTTCTTT. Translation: CSAKGGYTEAFF.

CDR3 nucleotide sequence: TGTGCCAGCGAGGGGTCGGCAGATACGCAGTATTTT. Its protein product is CASEGSADTQYF. The genes are TRBV6-1 and TRBJ2-3; either TRBD1 or TRBD2 may fit D (5 bases each). Trimming took 8 bases from V and 4 from J, leaving 10 bases between them. This CDR3 contains 12 residues. CDR1 and CDR2 (germline): MNHNS, SASEGT.

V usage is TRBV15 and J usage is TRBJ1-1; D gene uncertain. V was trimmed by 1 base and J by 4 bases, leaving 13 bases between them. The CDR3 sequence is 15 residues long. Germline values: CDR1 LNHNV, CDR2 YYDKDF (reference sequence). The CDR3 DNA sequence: TGTGCCACCAGCAGAGCTATCAAGGTCGGCACTGAAGCTTTCTTT. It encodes CATSRAIKVGTEAFF.

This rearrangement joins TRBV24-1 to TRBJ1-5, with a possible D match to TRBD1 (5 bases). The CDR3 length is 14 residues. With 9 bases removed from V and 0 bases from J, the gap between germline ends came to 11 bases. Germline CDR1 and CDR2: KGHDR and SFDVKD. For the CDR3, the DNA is TGTGCCACCGGTACAGGAGTTAGCAATCAGCCCCAGCATTTT. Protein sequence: CATGTGVSNQPQHF.

Here the CDR3 DNA reads TGCAGTGCTAGAACGCTAGCGGAAAGCACAGATACGCAGTATTTT. Amino acids: CSARTLAESTDTQYF. The chain is built from TRBV20-1 and TRBJ2-3; 7 bases map to TRBD2. The J segment lost 0 bases and the V segment lost 2 bases, leaving 5 bases of the junction unmatched. Germline-derived CDR1 and CDR2 are DFQATT and SNEGSKA (reference sequence). This CDR3 has 15 residues.

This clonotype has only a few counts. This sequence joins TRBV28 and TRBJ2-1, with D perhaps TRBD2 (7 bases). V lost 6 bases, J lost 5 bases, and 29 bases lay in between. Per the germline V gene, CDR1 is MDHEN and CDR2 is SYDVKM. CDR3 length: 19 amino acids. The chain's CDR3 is CASSFDPRGAPGRHNEQFF. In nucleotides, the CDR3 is TGTGCCAGCAGCTTCGACCCTCGGGGGGCCCCGGGGAGACACAATGAGCAGTTCTTC. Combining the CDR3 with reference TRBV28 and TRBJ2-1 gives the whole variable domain DVKVTQSSRYLVKRTGEKVFLECVQDMDHENMFWYRQDPGLGLRLIYFSYDVKMKEKGDIPEGYSVSREKKERFSLILESASTNQTSMYLCASSFDPRGAPGRHNEQFFGPGTRLTVL.

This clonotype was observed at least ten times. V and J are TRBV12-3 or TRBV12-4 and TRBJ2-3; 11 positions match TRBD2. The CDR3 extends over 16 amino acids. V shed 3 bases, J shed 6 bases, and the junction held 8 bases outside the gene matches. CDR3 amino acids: CASSFRLAGRGDTQYF. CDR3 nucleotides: TGTGCCAGCAGTTTTCGACTAGCGGGGAGAGGTGATACGCAGTATTTT.

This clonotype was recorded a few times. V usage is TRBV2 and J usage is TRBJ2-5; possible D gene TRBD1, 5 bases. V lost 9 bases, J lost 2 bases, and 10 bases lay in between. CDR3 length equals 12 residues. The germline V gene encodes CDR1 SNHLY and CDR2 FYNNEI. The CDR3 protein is CARSSGQETQYF. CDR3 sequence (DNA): TGTGCCAGATCCTCAGGGCAAGAGACCCAGTACTTC.

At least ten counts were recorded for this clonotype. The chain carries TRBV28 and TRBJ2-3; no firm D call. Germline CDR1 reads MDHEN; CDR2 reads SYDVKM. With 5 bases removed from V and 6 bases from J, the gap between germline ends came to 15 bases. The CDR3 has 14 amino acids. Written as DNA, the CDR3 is TGTGCCAGCAGTCCTACCTCCCCCGCGGATACGCAGTATTTT. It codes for CASSPTSPADTQYF.

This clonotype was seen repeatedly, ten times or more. In nucleotides, the CDR3 is TGTGCCAGCAGTTTTCGGGGGATTCGGATGGAGCAGTACTTC. This encodes CASSFRGIRMEQYF. This chain joins TRBV28 and TRBJ2-7; TRBD2 is a possible D gene (6 bases). The germline gives CDR1 MDHEN, CDR2 SYDVKM. This CDR3 contains 14 residues. Trimming shortened V by 3 bases and J by 7 bases, and 16 bases separated the two germline ends.

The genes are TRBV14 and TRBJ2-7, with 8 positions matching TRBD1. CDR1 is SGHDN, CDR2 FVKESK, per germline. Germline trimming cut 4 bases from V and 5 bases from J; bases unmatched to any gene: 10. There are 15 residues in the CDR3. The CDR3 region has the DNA TGTGCCAGCAGCCGACGGACAGGGTCCCCCAACGAGCAGTACTTC. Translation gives CASSRRTGSPNEQYF.

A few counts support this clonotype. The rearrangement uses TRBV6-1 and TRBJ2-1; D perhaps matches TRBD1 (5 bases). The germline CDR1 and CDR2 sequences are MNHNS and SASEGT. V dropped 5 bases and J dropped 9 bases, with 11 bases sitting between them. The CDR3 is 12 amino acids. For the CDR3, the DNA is TGTGCCAGCAGTCCGACAGTCCTTGAGCAGTTCTTC. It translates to CASSPTVLEQFF.

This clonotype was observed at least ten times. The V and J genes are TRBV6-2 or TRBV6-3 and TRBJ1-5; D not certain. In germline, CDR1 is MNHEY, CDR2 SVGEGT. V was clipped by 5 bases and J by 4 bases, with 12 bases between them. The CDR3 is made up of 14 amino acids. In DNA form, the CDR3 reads TGTGCCAGCAGTCCTGGACTCCTGAATCAGCCCCAGCATTTT. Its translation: CASSPGLLNQPQHF.

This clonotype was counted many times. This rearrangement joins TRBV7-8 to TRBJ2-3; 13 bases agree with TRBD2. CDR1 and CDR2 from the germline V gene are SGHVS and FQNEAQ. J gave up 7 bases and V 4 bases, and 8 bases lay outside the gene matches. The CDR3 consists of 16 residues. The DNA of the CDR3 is TGTGCCAGCAGCTACTCACTAGCGGGGGGGCCGAATACGCAGTATTTT. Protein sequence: CASSYSLAGGPNTQYF.